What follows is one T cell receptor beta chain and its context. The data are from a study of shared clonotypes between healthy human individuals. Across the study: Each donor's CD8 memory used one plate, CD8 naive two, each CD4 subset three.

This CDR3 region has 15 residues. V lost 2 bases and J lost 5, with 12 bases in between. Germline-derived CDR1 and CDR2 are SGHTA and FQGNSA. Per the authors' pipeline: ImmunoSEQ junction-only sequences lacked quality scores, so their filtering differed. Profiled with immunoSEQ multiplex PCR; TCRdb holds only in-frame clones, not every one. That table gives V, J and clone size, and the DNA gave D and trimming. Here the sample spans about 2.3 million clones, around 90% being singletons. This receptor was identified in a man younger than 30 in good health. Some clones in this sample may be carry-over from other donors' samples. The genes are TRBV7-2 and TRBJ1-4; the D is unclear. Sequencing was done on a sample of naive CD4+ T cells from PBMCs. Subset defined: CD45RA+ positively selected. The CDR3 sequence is CASSLSRLPNEKLFF. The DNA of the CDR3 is TGTGCCAGCAGCTTATCTCGGCTCCCAAATGAAAAACTGTTTTTT.